The present T cell receptor (beta chain) was sequenced within a study of breast tumors, draining lymph nodes, adjacent tissues (dated by TCRdb to the mid-2010s). General notes on the study: In breast cancer patients, the study compared the TCR beta repertoires of tumor, adjacent nontumor tissue and axillary lymph nodes. The study aimed to assess the relationships and possible T-cell exchange between tumor, surrounding tissue and draining lymph node repertoires in human breast cancer. The investigation overall reported the following: In luminal-like breast cancer, tumor and nontumor tissue repertoires resembled each other significantly more than in basal-like breast cancer. Tumor T-cell repertoires showed less diversity than lymph node repertoires and more diversity than nontumor tissue repertoires, and tumor T-cell repertoires showed preferential V and J gene usage. Rather than being directly demonstrated, the conclusion that tumor T cells originate in lymph nodes was presented as consistent with a hypothesis. The data were considered consistent with most tumor T cells being derived from the lymph node and subsequently expanding within tumor tissue.

The reads were generated on an Illumina HiSeq 2000. TCR beta chain libraries were generated by multiplex PCR amplification. The amplified TCR beta chain products were analyzed by high-throughput sequencing. TCRdb applied fastp at Q25 and MiXCR to the public reads, then kept only in-frame beta chains. For every CDR3 protein sequence, its rows merge into one entry that carries the most common genes and DNA. The sample profile shows about 180,000 distinct CDR3 sequences; roughly a third of them were found once. Roughly 4.3% of the sample rests with the top ten. A distance of 8 bases separates the germline ends of V and J, which lose 4 bases and 2 bases respectively. In the germline V gene, CDR1 corresponds to MDHEN and CDR2 to SYDVKM. Spanning cysteine to phenylalanine, the CDR3 consists of 13 amino acids. CDR3 DNA only is kept here, 39 bases in frame from base 1. The axillary draining lymph nodes of breast cancer patients were the source of the lymph node samples.

This clonotype came up a few times. Its antigen is currently not known. No quality values exist for individual bases; no much larger clone is one base distant. The sequence links TRBV28 to TRBJ2-5; the D segment cannot be called with confidence. The source of this sequence is a female donor with breast cancer. Some clones in this sample may be carry-over from other donors' samples. The specimen sequenced was axillary lymph node tissue. The CDR3 loop reads CASSSRRQETQYF. Read as DNA, the sequence is TGTGCCAGCAGTTCGCGCCGGCAAGAGACCCAGTACTTC.